Following are 25 T cell receptor beta chains from one sample sequenced in a study of technical replicates of blood from four donors (dated by TCRdb to about 2017). The protocol used for the library was the immunoSEQ multiplex PCR assay. TCRdb carries this immuneACCESS record with in-frame sequences only. Its versions omit some clonotypes, under half of them owing to an unresolved V gene in the studies checked, with the rest unexplained. The sample table holds around 63,000 clones, of which about 98% were seen once. Approximately 0.17% of the sample lies in the top ten. Sequencing was performed on T cells isolated from PBMCs. Receptors were obtained from a human donor in good health.

The rearrangement links TRBV6-6 to TRBJ1-1; D uncertain. CDR1 is MNHNY and CDR2 is SVGAGI in the germline V gene (reference sequence). CDR3 length: 15 amino acids. V was shortened by 2 bases and J by 4 bases, with 14 bases between the two germline ends. CDR3 sequence reads: CASSYIGGAGTEAFF. CDR3 nucleotides: TGTGCCAGCAGTTACATAGGAGGCGCAGGCACTGAAGCTTTCTTT.

The V gene is TRBV2, the J gene TRBJ1-2; no firm D call. Germline V CDR1 and CDR2: SNHLY, FYNNEI. The CDR3 contains 14 residues. V lost 6 bases, J lost 0 bases, and 11 bases lay in between. CDR3 DNA sequence: TGTGCCAGCAGGGGGTGGGAGCCTAACTATGGCTACACCTTC. The encoded protein is CASRGWEPNYGYTF. The full variable domain, its missing parts supplied by reference TRBV2 and TRBJ1-2, is EPEVTQTPSHQVTQMGQEVILRCVPISNHLYFYWYRQILGQKVEFLVSFYNNEISEKSEIFDDQFSVERPDGSNFTLKIRSTKLEDSAMYFCASRGWEPNYGYTFGSGTRLTVV.

The chain has TRBV6-1 and TRBJ2-3; TRBD1 matches 7 bases. Germline V CDR1 and CDR2: MNHNS, SASEGT. The junction had 7 bases not matched to a gene; V was cut back by 4 bases and J by 6 bases. The CDR3 loop spans 14 amino acids. This CDR3 is CASSVGGFFDTQYF. The DNA of the CDR3 is TGTGCCAGCAGTGTAGGGGGCTTTTTTGATACGCAGTATTTT.

CDR3 sequence: CASSLPGGLNTGELFF. The CDR3 coding sequence is TGTGCCAGCAGTTTACCCGGGGGGTTAAACACCGGGGAGCTGTTTTTT. V gene TRBV27 combines with J gene TRBJ2-2; 7 positions agree with TRBD2. From germline, CDR1 is MNHEY and CDR2 SMNVEV (reference sequence). V lost 2 bases and J lost 2; bases outside the gene matches: 5. The CDR3 spans 16 residues.

This chain joins TRBV7-2 and TRBJ2-1, with TRBD2 identical over 8 bases. The CDR3 contains 15 residues. V lost 6 bases, J lost 8 bases, and 12 bases stayed unmatched. Germline loops: CDR1 SGHTA, CDR2 FQGNSA. This CDR3 is CASRPRAGGFDEQFF. Here the CDR3 DNA reads TGTGCCAGCAGGCCACGGGCGGGGGGTTTCGATGAGCAGTTCTTC.

This clone appeared once. The chain joins TRBV25-1 to TRBJ1-2, with D possibly being TRBD1 (5 bases). The germline gives CDR1 MGHDK, CDR2 SYGVNS. CDR3 length equals 14 residues. The V gene lost 3 bases and the J gene lost 1 base, with 9 bases spanning the gap. The CDR3 loop is CASSDSRGNYGYTF. CDR3 nucleotide sequence: TGTGCCAGCAGTGATTCAAGGGGTAACTATGGCTACACCTTC.

V usage is TRBV11-2 and J usage is TRBJ2-1, with D possibly matching TRBD1 (5 bases). This CDR3 has 15 residues. Germline CDR1 reads SGHAT; CDR2 reads FQNNGV. V was shortened by 5 bases and J by 5 bases, with 16 bases between the two germline ends. The CDR3 region is CASSRGQPSNNEQFF. The CDR3, as DNA: TGTGCCAGCAGCCGAGGACAACCCTCAAACAATGAGCAGTTCTTC.

The chain links TRBV5-1 to TRBJ2-2, with 12 bases lining up with TRBD2. Germline CDR1 SGHRS, CDR2 YFSETQ. CDR3 size: 14 residues. V lost 7 bases to trimming and J lost 6 bases; unmatched junction nucleotides: 4. This CDR3 is CASGGLAGSGELFF. CDR3 bases: TGCGCCAGCGGGGGACTAGCGGGTTCCGGGGAGCTGTTTTTT.

The gene calls are TRBV7-2 and TRBJ1-2; D remains unclear. The CDR3 runs to 15 residues. Trimming removed 1 base from V and 9 bases from J, with 18 bases in between. Looked up from germline, CDR1 is SGHTA and CDR2 is FQGNSA. The CDR3 sequence: CASSLGASPTYRYTF. For the CDR3, the DNA is TGTGCCAGCAGCTTAGGGGCCTCACCTACTTATCGCTACACCTTC.

The chain couples TRBV5-6 to TRBJ2-1; 10 bases are shared with TRBD2. Per germline, CDR1 SGHDT and CDR2 YYEEEE. The J segment lost 8 bases and the V segment lost 0 bases, leaving 8 bases of the junction unmatched. The CDR3 is 16 amino acids. CDR3 DNA: TGTGCCAGCAGCTTGGCCGTCGGGACTAGCGACGATGAGCAGTTCTTC. The encoded protein is CASSLAVGTSDDEQFF.

The chain has TRBV27 and TRBJ2-3; 12 bases map to TRBD2. Germline V CDR1 and CDR2: MNHEY, SMNVEV (reference sequence). CDR3 length equals 14 residues. With 7 bases clipped from V and 3 bases from J, the junction kept 2 bases outside the gene matches. CDR3 in DNA: TGTGCCAGCAACGGACTAGCGGGGACAGATACGCAGTATTTT. This codes for CASNGLAGTDTQYF.

The chain has TRBV5-5 and TRBJ2-5; 10 bases map to TRBD2. Germline V lookup: CDR1 SGHKS, CDR2 YYEKEE (reference sequence). V lost 2 bases and J lost 0; bases outside the gene matches: 1. The length of the CDR3 is 15 residues. The CDR3 DNA reads TGTGCCAGCAGCTTTACTAGCGGGAACCAAGAGACCCAGTACTTC. The encoded protein is CASSFTSGNQETQYF. The full variable domain, rest sourced from reference TRBV5-5 and TRBJ2-5, is DAGVTQSPTHLIKTRGQQVTLRCSPISGHKSVSWYQQVLGQGPQFIFQYYEKEERGRGNFPDRFSARQFPNYSSELNVNALLLGDSALYLCASSFTSGNQETQYFGPGTRLLVL.

This sequence joins TRBV6-5 and TRBJ1-2; a weak D match, TRBD1 (5 bases). The CDR3 runs 14 residues. The germline V gene has CDR1 MNHEY and CDR2 SVGAGI. Deletions cut 0 bases from V and 5 bases from J, with 10 bases between. The CDR3 is CASSYSLGAYGYTF. CDR3 nucleotides: TGTGCCAGCAGTTACTCGTTAGGGGCATATGGCTACACCTTC.

The genes are TRBV7-6 and TRBJ2-2; tentative D call: TRBD2 (6 bases). V shed 2 bases and J shed 4 bases, with 17 bases lying between them. The CDR3 spans 17 residues. The germline V gene encodes CDR1 SGHVS and CDR2 FNYEAQ. The CDR3 region is CASSLRPGEAVTGELFF. The DNA of the CDR3 is TGTGCCAGCAGCTTAAGGCCGGGGGAAGCGGTCACCGGGGAGCTGTTTTTT.

The chain links TRBV9 to TRBJ1-4; TRBD1 aligns across 7 bases. CDR1 is SGDLS and CDR2 is YYNGEE in the germline V gene. This CDR3 is built from 14 residues. V was pared by 4 bases and J by 7 bases, with 7 bases of the junction left unmatched. The CDR3 coding sequence is TGTGCCAGCAGCAAAGACAGGGATAGTGAAAAACTGTTTTTT. This sequence encodes CASSKDRDSEKLFF. Complete variable domain (other parts from reference TRBV9 and TRBJ1-4): DSGVTQTPKHLITATGQRVTLRCSPRSGDLSVYWYQQSLDQGLQFLIQYYNGEERAKGNILERFSAQQFPDLHSELNLSSLELGDSALYFCASSKDRDSEKLFFGSGTQLSVL.

This chain uses TRBV6-5 with TRBJ2-1; 7 nucleotides align to TRBD2. CDR1 and CDR2 (germline): MNHEY, SVGAGI. The junction had 0 bases not matched to a gene; V was cut back by 4 bases and J by 0 bases. This CDR3 is built from 14 residues. In DNA, the CDR3 is TGTGCCAGCAGTTGGGGGGGCTCCTACAATGAGCAGTTCTTC. It yields the protein CASSWGGSYNEQFF.

The chain has TRBV19 and TRBJ2-7, with 8 nucleotides matching TRBD2. This CDR3 is 15 amino acids long. Germline values: CDR1 LNHDA, CDR2 SQIVND (reference sequence). The V gene end was trimmed by 5 bases and the J gene end by 0 bases; junction bases not matched to a gene: 6. The CDR3 nucleotides are TGTGCCAGTAGTCGGGGGGGCGCGACCTCCTACGAGCAGTACTTC. Protein sequence: CASSRGGATSYEQYF.

The V call is TRBV28, the J call TRBJ1-1, with 8 positions matching TRBD1. CDR1 is MDHEN and CDR2 is SYDVKM in the germline V gene. This CDR3 region has 15 residues. J gave up 5 bases and V 2 bases, and 7 bases lay outside the gene matches. CDR3 sequence reads: CASSLDGQGGTEAFF. The DNA of the CDR3 is TGTGCCAGCAGTTTAGACGGACAGGGAGGAACTGAAGCTTTCTTT.

The chain couples TRBV11-3 to TRBJ2-1; possibly TRBD1 for D (5 bases). V was trimmed by 7 bases and J by 9 bases, leaving 13 bases between them. This CDR3 comprises 12 residues. In germline, CDR1 is SGHNT, CDR2 YENEEA. For the CDR3, the DNA is TGTGCCAGCAAAGGGGTTCCGGGTGAGCAGTTCTTC. Protein: CASKGVPGEQFF. Looking up the rest from reference TRBV11-3 and TRBJ2-1 gives the full variable domain: EAGVVQSPRYKIIEKKQPVAFWCNPISGHNTLYWYLQNLGQGPELLIRYENEEAVDDSQLPKDRFSAERLKGVDSTLKIQPAELGDSAVYLCASKGVPGEQFFGPGTRLTVL.

The chain is built from TRBV29-1 and TRBJ2-7; D perhaps matches TRBD1 (5 bases). Germline values: CDR1 SQVTM, CDR2 ANQGSEA. The V end was cut by 2 bases, the J end by 4 bases, with 15 bases between. This CDR3 is 14 amino acids long. CDR3 DNA sequence: TGCAGCGTTGAAACGGGTAAGGGGCGATACGAGCAGTACTTC. It is translated as CSVETGKGRYEQYF.

V is TRBV11-2 and J is TRBJ2-1, with 7 bases lining up with TRBD2. The CDR3 is 17 residues long. The germline V gene has CDR1 SGHAT and CDR2 FQNNGV. With V trimmed by 0 bases and J by 0 bases, 5 bases remained unmatched. CDR3 sequence (DNA): TGTGCCAGCAGCTTAGATGTCGGGAGGAGCTCCTACAATGAGCAGTTCTTC. The encoded protein is CASSLDVGRSSYNEQFF.

The chain has TRBV5-1 and TRBJ2-3; 8 positions match TRBD2. CDR3 length: 15 amino acids. V shed 4 bases, J shed 2 bases, and the junction held 6 bases outside the gene matches. CDR1 is SGHRS, CDR2 YFSETQ, per germline. The CDR3 nucleotides are TGCGCCAGCAGCCTGGGACTAGTAAACACAGATACGCAGTATTTT. This gives the protein CASSLGLVNTDTQYF.

This chain links TRBV30 with TRBJ1-5, with D tentatively TRBD1 (6 bases). Trimming removed 8 bases from V and 5 bases from J, with 16 bases in between. The CDR3 spans 13 residues. The germline V gene has CDR1 GTSNPN and CDR2 SVGIG (reference sequence). CDR3 coding DNA: TGTGCCCATAGCGACAGGTTTGATCAGCCCCAGCATTTT. Translating it yields CAHSDRFDQPQHF.

The genes are TRBV6-5 and TRBJ1-1; TRBD1 is a possible D gene (6 bases). With 2 bases removed from V and 3 bases from J, the gap between germline ends came to 10 bases. This CDR3 is 14 amino acids long. Per the germline V gene, CDR1 is MNHEY and CDR2 is SVGAGI. CDR3 DNA sequence: TGTGCCAGCAGTTACCCGGACAGACACACTGAAGCTTTCTTT. Encoded protein: CASSYPDRHTEAFF.

The chain couples TRBV13 to TRBJ2-2; maybe TRBD2 (5 bases). The V gene lost 0 bases and the J gene lost 5 bases, with 13 bases spanning the gap. Germline V CDR1 and CDR2: PRHDT, FYEKMQ (reference sequence). The CDR3 totals 16 residues. The CDR3 sequence: CASSLGASEGTGELFF. DNA of the CDR3: TGTGCCAGCAGCTTAGGGGCCAGTGAGGGTACCGGGGAGCTGTTTTTT.